This T cell receptor (beta chain) was profiled in a study of cytomegalovirus exposure and HLA in healthy donors (dated by TCRdb to 2017 to 2019). Study-wide context: An earlier analysis of a few hundred of the donors reported roughly 300 Gb of sequence data and roughly 120 million unique TCR beta sequences obtained from some 170 million T cells. Alongside the repertoire data, information on donor age, sex, ethnicity and CMV serostatus was compiled. The aim of the study was to test whether cataloging public T cell receptors could identify signatures of past pathogen exposure. A later analysis re-examined previously published TCR beta repertoires from just over 650 donors and added high-resolution HLA genotyping to investigate patterns of TCR occurrence. An earlier analysis of 450 to 750 of the donors used high-throughput TCR beta sequencing to judge whether each TCR beta V gene segment behaved as functional or pseudogenic. The number of typed donors differed by locus: about 620-640 for A, B, C, DRB1 and DQB1; roughly 510 for DQA1; 606 for DPA1; and around 490 for DPB1. HLA typing covered class I and class II loci at four-digit resolution. An early release covering around 630 HLA-typed donors comprised about 310 gigabases of sequencing data and 85 million to 100 million unique TCR sequences. On average, approximately 250,000 unique TCR beta nucleotide sequences were sequenced per donor among a few hundred genotyped donors of the cohort, with around 19% of those sequences being non-productive. All discovery cohort repertoires had been generated on a single sequencing platform. A later genetic analysis took genome-wide SNP genotypes for about 55% of the 666 donors and used that subset as a discovery cohort. Several DR-DQ haplotypes were treated as single units for association and clustering because of strong linkage in the cohort. Besides the first cohort of around 670 subjects, a separate validation cohort made up of 120 different subjects was used. To predict cytomegalovirus infection status, the study combined high-throughput TCR immunosequencing, statistical association of individual TCRs with disease status, and machine learning. Using immunosequencing, the study profiled T cell repertoires from about 610 subjects and related those repertoires to cytomegalovirus serostatus. Rather than drawing on any new phenotypic data, the later analysis identified candidate immune exposures from TCR beta sequences and the way those sequences occurred across donors. Of the 300 to 500 genotyped donors, 80% to 90% were placed in the genetic ancestry cluster associated with self-reported Caucasian donors.

In the case of this clone: Its antigen specificity is not known. The input lacks base qualities; no much larger clone sits a single base away.

Taken from the germline V gene, the CDR1 and CDR2 loops are SGHVS and FNYEAQ. The V and J ends are trimmed by 6 bases and 0 bases, leaving 12 bases between them. The CDR3, cysteine through phenylalanine, is 14 amino acids long. The retained sequence is limited to the CDR3, 42 bases, with the frame set at the first base. The paper's findings and limits, for the study overall: Compared with the roughly 670-donor mean, donors in an Asian-associated ancestry cluster had fewer N-insertions in productive TCRs, according to a later genetic analysis. The presence/absence analyses assumed that sequencing depth was roughly uniform across donors, and that assumption may not be true. In this cohort, only TCR beta chains were sequenced, and detectable features were limited by the absence of alpha or paired-chain data. The classifier was reported to diagnose cytomegalovirus status with high specificity and sensitivity in both the original and validation cohorts. At a false discovery rate of 0.05, a later analysis linked 16,951 TCR beta sequences to specific HLA alleles. The 87-base-pair reads could not distinguish some IMGT-functional V segments, including TRBV6-2 and TRBV6-3, so those segments were excluded. A few of the identified cytomegalovirus-associated TCR beta chains were confirmed in vitro to be specific for cytomegalovirus antigens. V-gene and J-gene trimming of TCR beta chains was associated with a missense DCLRE1C variant in a later genetic analysis, and the association was replicated in an independent cohort. Broadly in line with IMGT annotations, most TCR beta V segments showed up in productive rearrangements about 87% or about 30% of the time in an earlier analysis of approximately 640 of the donors. It was suggested by the authors that the approach could potentially be generalized to other disease states and immunological phenotypes. Correlated functional status among segregating V segments might reflect linkage disequilibrium, but an unknown experimental factor could not be ruled out. Because counts were too low, seventeen rarely observed V segments, including chromosome 9 orphons, were excluded from the earlier analysis of fewer than 650 of the donors. In a later analysis, HLA-associated TCR beta chains showed more clonal expansion and lower generation probabilities than non-associated chains that were equally common. Immune exposure information for the cohort was limited to CMV serostatus. Strong co-occurrence of HLA alleles, especially DR and DQ, made assigning TCR associations to individual alleles difficult. Because HLA typing was missing for some donors at each locus, association tests included only the typed subset. A total of 150 or so TCR beta chains were listed by the study as associated with cytomegalovirus. The sequencing pipeline was judged likely to have produced a cluster of highly shared sequence variants as a technical artifact. In a later analysis, several top co-occurrence clusters were reported to appear linked to parvovirus B19, influenza, CMV and Epstein-Barr virus. A later analysis found that TCR association rates varied across HLA loci, with DRB1 alleles showing the most associated TCRs and HLA-C alleles the fewest. Most TCR sequences were observed very rarely across donors, whereas some public TCRs were present in many individuals. A further reported finding was that TCR beta sequences accurately predicted the HLA-A and HLA-B alleles for most subjects in the first cohort. In a later analysis, most CMV-associated TCR beta chains were found to appear HLA-restricted, with HLA associations seemingly driven largely by CMV exposure.

The cohort comprised several hundred healthy bone marrow donors. At the time of sampling, every cohort member was nominally healthy, though immune exposures that went unrecorded were likely present. The donor was CMV seronegative and was included in the group of hundreds of seronegative cohort members. A peripheral blood sample was collected from each donor, and TCR beta sequencing was performed on peripheral blood mononuclear cells. Genomic DNA was extracted from the blood cell samples with the Qiagen DNeasy Blood Extraction Kit. The library came from the immunoSEQ multiplex PCR assay. For the multiplex PCR, a mixture combining 60 forward primers for TCR Vbeta segments and 13 reverse primers for TCR Jbeta segments was used. A multiplex PCR assay on genomic DNA amplified the CDR3 region of rearranged TCR beta genes. The Illumina HiSeq System was used to sequence the amplified TCR beta libraries as 87-base-pair reads. The paper's processing steps were these. Across the 700 or so repertoires, a later analysis counted tens of millions of unique TCR beta chains, 9.5 million to 13 million of which were shared by at least two donors. Raw reads were error-corrected and collapsed into unique sequences with a nearest-neighbor algorithm that merged closely related sequences to remove PCR and sequencing errors. To assign V, D and J gene segments, CDR3 sequences were aligned to IMGT reference sequences. For a sequence to be retained, a match of at least six nucleotides was required to both a V gene segment and a J gene segment. A rearrangement was called productive if the CDR3 had no stop codons and remained in frame with V and J, and every other rearrangement was called non-productive. Following IMGT convention, CDR3 was defined as the stretch from the second conserved V-encoded cysteine to the conserved J-encoded phenylalanine. The earlier analysis of about 620 of the donors excluded sequences that lacked an unambiguous match to a single V gene segment. An earlier analysis of 550 to 650 of the donors classified V segments as functional when productive rearrangements were above 56.7% and as segregating when the standard deviation between donors was above 5%. A statistical classification framework was built to diagnose cytomegalovirus status from the catalog of TCR beta chain sequences. In a later analysis, TCR nucleotide sequences were compared against IMGT/GENE-DB human TR gene sequences so that V and J genes could be assigned. A later analysis assigned CDR3 sequences and most-parsimonious VDJ recombination scenarios with the TCRdist pipeline. A later analysis defined each TCR beta chain by its CDR3 amino acid sequence plus V-gene family, and excluded reads lacking a unique V-gene family. A later analysis removed several hundred highly shared, low-generation-probability nucleotide sequences to deal with suspected cross-contamination and a sequencing artifact. For each public chain, a later analysis derived a clonal expansion index from normalized ranks of inferred template counts within each repertoire. In a later analysis, generation probabilities were computed with a VDJ recombination model fitted to out-of-frame rearrangements, and the resulting probabilities were checked against IGoR. In a later analysis, TCR-TCR, TCR-HLA and TCR-CMV co-occurrence was scored with hypergeometric tests, and a repertoire-size bias correction was applied to TCR pairs. To estimate false discovery rates, a later analysis permuted the HLA or CMV assignments 20 times. A later analysis grouped co-occurring TCRs with DBSCAN, adding TCRdist sequence similarity when clustering within HLA-allele-positive subsets. Repertoires with fewer than 30,000 or more than 120,000 public chains, plus five repertoires with anomalous nucleotide sharing, were excluded from co-occurrence clustering. The table was pulled from immuneACCESS by TCRdb, which kept in-frame rearrangements only. Such tables lose some clones; where checked, under half of the loss comes from unresolved V genes, and the rest has no known cause. That table gives V, J and clone size, and the DNA gave D and trimming. The sample table lists roughly 240,000 clones, about 77% of them with a count of one. The top ten constitute 0.4% to 0.6% of the sample.

The material sequenced was PBMCs. Recombination joined TRBV7-6 with TRBJ2-7; matching of 6 bases hints at TRBD1 as the D gene. The TCR sequence derives from a boy aged 10-17 years in good health and CMV-seronegative. The DNA sequence is TGTGCCAGCAGGCGCCGGGACAACTCCTACGAGCAGTACTTC. Protein translation: CASRRRDNSYEQYF.